This entry lists 32 T cell receptor beta chains sequenced from one sample in a study of Tregs in tolerant kidney transplant recipients. The assay was immunoSEQ multiplex PCR, and TCRdb's table has in-frame clones only and misses some. This listing includes about 14,000 clones. Related graft donors supplied nonmyeloablative bone marrow transplants, and mixed chimerism was transient. Source: CD8+ T cells from blood (PBMCs), taken 6 months after the transplant. The receptors come from a human patient who received a combined kidney and bone marrow transplant. The graft donor may be the source of some T cells.

Comments on this clone: The read finishes 3 residues shy of the CDR3 end, and the germline J gene is used to complete it. The rearrangement links TRBV12-3 or TRBV12-4 to TRBJ2-3; D not certain. V dropped 0 bases and J dropped 2 bases, with 3 bases sitting between them. This CDR3 spans 13 amino acids. The CDR3 loop is CASSLAITDTQYF. Incomplete CDR3 DNA: TGTGCCAGCAGTTTAGCTATCACAGATACG.

With regard to this clone: With the read ending 3 residues before the CDR3 end, the germline J gene is used to fill in that end. The rearrangement uses TRBV20-1 and TRBJ2-7, with 10 bases matching TRBD1. The CDR3 length is 14 residues. The trim removed 0 bases at V and 4 bases at J, leaving 3 bases unmatched. From germline, CDR1 is DFQATT and CDR2 SNEGSKA (reference sequence). Here the CDR3 reads CSARDSGQGYEQYF. CDR3 DNA, as far as it was read: TGCAGTGCTAGAGATTCGGGACAGGGGTACGAG.

The covered CDR3 bases are TGTGCCAGCAGTCCGGGACTAGCGGACTACAATGAG. Protein product: CASSPGLADYNE. The entire CDR3 protein is CASSPGLADYNEQFF. The chain combines TRBV28 with TRBJ2-1, with 11 nucleotides matching TRBD2. The read is 3 residues too short to cover the CDR3 end, so that end is filled in from the germline J gene. V dropped 5 bases and J dropped 3; count of bases not matched to a gene: 3. The CDR3 covers 15 residues. The germline V gene encodes CDR1 MDHEN and CDR2 SYDVKM.

Concerning this clone itself: The read ends 3 residues before the CDR3 terminus; that terminus is restored from the germline J gene. This chain uses TRBV18 with TRBJ2-5, with 8 bases aligning to TRBD2. Germline trimming cut 4 bases from V and 5 bases from J; bases unmatched to any gene: 9. This CDR3 contains 15 residues. Germline loops: CDR1 KGHSH, CDR2 LQKENI. The CDR3 protein is CASSRVSGTRETQYF. The CDR3 bases that were read are TGTGCCAGCTCACGTGTCTCGGGGACTAGGGAGACC.

A note on this clone: The read ends 3 residues shy of where the CDR3 ends; the end is completed using the germline J gene. The genes are TRBV18 and TRBJ2-5; D may be TRBD1 (6 bases). The CDR3 spans 16 residues. V lost 5 bases, J lost 5 bases, and 21 bases lay in between. CDR1 and CDR2 from the germline V gene are KGHSH and LQKENI. The sequenced part of the CDR3 DNA is TGTGCCAGCTCAACAGCCGGGACAAGGAGATGGGAGACC. Translation gives CASSTAGTRRWET. In full, the CDR3 is CASSTAGTRRWETQYF.

In the case of this clone: The read falls 3 residues short of the CDR3 end, and the missing part is taken from the germline J gene. The chain couples TRBV27 to TRBJ2-3; 7 nucleotides line up with TRBD2. The length of the CDR3 is 17 residues. J lost 2 bases, V lost 4 bases, and 12 bases had no gene match. In germline, CDR1 is MNHEY, CDR2 SMNVEV (reference sequence). The CDR3 protein is CASSYLQPSGVTDTQYF. Incomplete CDR3 DNA: TGTGCCAGCAGTTACCTCCAGCCTAGCGGTGTCACAGATACG.

With respect to this clone: From the germline J gene comes the end of the CDR3, since the read stops 3 residues before it. The chain combines TRBV19 with TRBJ2-7, with 7 nucleotides matching TRBD2. V shed 3 bases and J 3 bases; nucleotides not matched to a gene: 8. Germline V lookup: CDR1 LNHDA, CDR2 SQIVND (reference sequence). The CDR3 loop spans 15 amino acids. Partial CDR3 DNA: TGTGCCAGTAGTATTCTGGCGGGGGTCATCTACGAG. Translating gives CASSILAGVIYE. The full CDR3 reads CASSILAGVIYEQYF.

This clone counts as medium-sized by frequency. The CDR3 protein is CASSDLEGGHYEQYF. Incomplete CDR3 DNA: TGTGCCAGCAGCGATCTGGAGGGGGGGCACTACGAG. The chain is built from TRBV28 and TRBJ2-7, with a weak D call TRBD2 (7 bases). The read ends 3 residues shy of where the CDR3 ends; the end is completed using the germline J gene. V was trimmed by 6 bases and J by 3 bases, leaving 18 bases between them. Germline assignment: CDR1 MDHEN and CDR2 SYDVKM. The length of the CDR3 is 15 residues.

As concerns this clone: Read coverage stops 3 residues before the CDR3 terminus; the germline J gene supplies the remainder. The rearrangement joins TRBV4-1 to TRBJ1-4, with D unclear. In germline, CDR1 is MGHRA, CDR2 YSYEKL. Trimming stripped 3 bases from V and 8 bases from J, with 4 bases between. There are 11 residues in the CDR3. This CDR3 reads CASSQSEKLFF. The sequenced CDR3 bases are TGCGCCAGCAGCCAGTCGGAAAAA.

About this clone: The read stops 3 residues short of the end of the CDR3; the missing end is completed from the germline J gene. The genes are TRBV7-9 and TRBJ1-2; D unresolved. The CDR3 covers 12 residues. CDR1 is SEHNR, CDR2 FQNEAQ, per germline (reference sequence). The CDR3 DNA, read in part, is TGTGCCAGCAGCTCACTGATCTACGAC. Residues: CASSSLIYD. The full CDR3 protein reads CASSSLIYDYTF. Full variable domain (missing parts from reference TRBV7-9 and TRBJ1-2): DTGVSQNPRHKITKRGQNVTFRCDPISEHNRLYWYRQTLGQGPEFLTYFQNEAQLEKSRLLSDRFSAERPKGSFSTLEIQRTEQGDSAMYLCASSSLIYDYTFGSGTRLTVV.

The sequenced CDR3 bases are TGTGCCAGCAGCCACTACCCGACCACGAACACTGAA. Its protein product is CASSHYPTTNTE. The full CDR3 reads CASSHYPTTNTEAFF. The chain is built from TRBV5-5 and TRBJ1-1; D unclear. The sequenced fragment ends 3 residues before the CDR3 boundary, so the rest is inferred from the germline J gene. V lost 4 bases to trimming and J lost 1 base, with 14 bases between them. Germline assignment: CDR1 SGHKS and CDR2 YYEKEE (reference sequence). This CDR3 is 15 amino acids long.

Concerning this clone: The CDR3 end falls 3 residues outside the read, so it is completed with the germline J gene. The rearrangement joins TRBV13 to TRBJ2-1, with D possibly matching TRBD1 (5 bases). The V and J ends lost 5 bases and 4 bases respectively, with 12 bases between them. Germline assignment: CDR1 PRHDT and CDR2 FYEKMQ (reference sequence). The CDR3 is 14 amino acids. CDR3 residues: CASSPGRQYNEQFF. CDR3 DNA (partial): TGTGCCAGCAGCCCGGGCCGACAGTACAATGAG.

Points on this clone: The observed sequence ends 3 residues before the CDR3 terminus, with the missing tail filled in from the germline J gene. The V gene is TRBV7-7, the J gene TRBJ2-1; possibly TRBD1 for D (6 bases). The V gene lost 5 bases and the J gene lost 9 bases, with 17 bases spanning the gap. The CDR3 sequence is 14 residues long. Germline values: CDR1 SSHAT, CDR2 FNYEAQ (reference sequence). The CDR3 loop is CASSPGPLGGEQFF. CDR3 bases read: TGTGCCAGCAGCCCCGGCCCCCTAGGGGGTGAG. Together with reference TRBV7-7 and TRBJ2-1, the CDR3 gives the full variable domain: GAGVSQSPRYKVTKRGQDVTLRCDPISSHATLYWYQQALGQGPEFLTYFNYEAQPDKSGLPSDRFSAERPEGSISTLTIQRTEQRDSAMYRCASSPGPLGGEQFFGPGTRLTVL.

Points on this clone: The read gets to within 3 residues of the CDR3 end, and the germline J gene fills in the rest. The chain joins TRBV5-4 to TRBJ2-7; 8 bases agree with TRBD1. With V trimmed by 5 bases and J by 2 bases, 12 bases remained unmatched. This CDR3 has 16 amino acids. Germline assignment: CDR1 SGHNT and CDR2 YYREEE (reference sequence). The covered CDR3 bases are TGTGCCAGCAGTTCCTACCTGACAGGGGACGCCTACGAG. Its protein is CASSSYLTGDAYE. The whole CDR3 is CASSSYLTGDAYEQYF.

Points on this clone: The CDR3 goes on 3 residues after the read ends, and that part is filled in from the germline J gene. V gene TRBV2 combines with J gene TRBJ2-2, with D possibly being TRBD1 (5 bases). This CDR3 has 14 residues. CDR1 and CDR2 from the germline V gene are SNHLY and FYNNEI. The sequenced CDR3 bases are TGTGCTACCGATGAAAGGGGTGGGCCCGGGGAG. Encoded protein: CATDERGGPGE. The full CDR3 is CATDERGGPGELFF.

In the case of this clone: The read halts 3 residues ahead of the CDR3 end, with the missing end drawn from the germline J gene. The gene calls are TRBV4-1 and TRBJ1-2, with TRBD1 matching 8 bases. Losses at the gene ends were 3 bases for V and 6 bases for J; bases not matched to a gene: 6. The CDR3 length is 14 residues. The germline V gene has CDR1 MGHRA and CDR2 YSYEKL. The DNA read from the CDR3 is TGCGCCAGCAGCCACTCGGACAGGGACCATGGC. Its translation is CASSHSDRDHG. In full, the CDR3 is CASSHSDRDHGYTF.

Remarks on this clone: With the read ending 3 residues before the CDR3 end, the germline J gene is used to fill in that end. V usage is TRBV10-3 and J usage is TRBJ2-7, with TRBD2 identical over 8 bases. The CDR3 has 17 residues. V gave up 0 bases and J gave up 0 bases; unmatched junction bases: 7. Germline V gene lookup returns CDR1 ENHRY and CDR2 SYGVKD. CDR3 bases read: TGTGCCATCAGTGAGTCCGGGGGGGGTCTGAGCTCCTACGAG. Its protein product is CAISESGGGLSSYE. The whole CDR3 reads CAISESGGGLSSYEQYF.

With regard to this clone: The read finishes 3 residues shy of the CDR3 end, and the germline J gene is used to complete it. The J gene is TRBJ2-3, the V gene TRBV11-3; the D gene is possibly TRBD1 (5 bases). The CDR3 spans 15 residues. Germline V gene lookup returns CDR1 SGHNT and CDR2 YENEEA. The V end was cut by 9 bases, the J end by 2 bases, with 18 bases between. The CDR3 spells CASRRGSFSTDTQYF. CDR3 bases read: TGTGCCAGTCGTAGGGGCAGTTTTTCCACAGATACG.

Worth noting for this clone: The read ends 3 residues shy of where the CDR3 ends; the end is completed using the germline J gene. The sample carries other DNA sequences with the same CDR3. The chain recombines TRBV28 with TRBJ1-2; D is possibly TRBD1 (5 bases). V dropped 2 bases and J dropped 1 base, with 8 bases sitting between them. Germline CDR1 is MDHEN and CDR2 is SYDVKM. This CDR3 spans 14 amino acids. CDR3 region: CASSLGQGNYGYTF. The covered CDR3 bases are TGTGCCAGCAGTTTAGGGCAGGGTAACTATGGC.

As to this clone: The DNA ends 3 residues before the CDR3 does, and the rest of the CDR3 is filled in from the germline J gene. The gene calls are TRBV13 and TRBJ2-7; 7 nucleotides line up with TRBD2. CDR1 and CDR2 (germline): PRHDT, FYEKMQ (reference sequence). CDR3 length equals 15 residues. J was trimmed by 2 bases and V by 5 bases; bases with no gene match: 9. The sequenced part of the CDR3 DNA is TGTGCCAGCAGCCCTCGGCGGGAGCCTGCCTACGAG. It codes for CASSPRREPAYE. The whole CDR3 protein reads CASSPRREPAYEQYF.

In regard to this clone: The sequence runs out 3 residues before the end of the CDR3; the remainder is reconstructed from the germline J gene. The chain recombines TRBV5-1 with TRBJ1-4; D perhaps matches TRBD1 (5 bases). The CDR3 contains 16 residues. Germline V lookup: CDR1 SGHRS, CDR2 YFSETQ. Incomplete CDR3 DNA: TGCGCCAGCAGCCCCTGGGGCGGGGGAGGCAATTCACCA. This codes for CASSPWGGGGNSP. The whole CDR3 region reads CASSPWGGGGNSPLFF.

Of note for this clone: Read data end 3 residues before the CDR3 end; the end is taken from the germline J gene. V is TRBV10-1 and J is TRBJ2-1, with a possible D match to TRBD1 (6 bases). This CDR3 spans 13 amino acids. V lost 3 bases and J lost 9, with 12 bases in between. Germline CDR1 reads WNHNN; CDR2 reads SYGVQD (reference sequence). CDR3 sequence reads: CASSEWPGVEQFF. Partial CDR3 DNA: TGCGCCAGCAGTGAATGGCCAGGGGTTGAG.

To note about this clone: The read stops 3 residues short of the end of the CDR3; the missing end is completed from the germline J gene. V is TRBV6-1 and J is TRBJ2-7; D is possibly TRBD2 (7 bases). From germline, CDR1 is MNHNS and CDR2 SASEGT. The V and J ends lost 2 bases and 6 bases respectively, with 11 bases between them. This CDR3 comprises 13 residues. The CDR3 DNA, read in part, is TGTGCCAGCAGTGAATGGGGGGGCGGCGAG. It encodes CASSEWGGGE. The CDR3 as a whole reads CASSEWGGGEQYF.

On this clone: From the germline J gene comes the end of the CDR3, since the read stops 3 residues before it. The chain combines TRBV19 with TRBJ2-2; maybe TRBD2 (6 bases). This CDR3 is 16 amino acids long. CDR1 is LNHDA and CDR2 is SQIVND in the germline V gene (reference sequence). V lost 3 bases and J 0 bases, leaving 11 bases between the germline ends. The CDR3 DNA, read in part, is TGTGCCAGTAGTATCAGGGACTTTTCGAACACCGGGGAG. This sequence encodes CASSIRDFSNTGE. The full CDR3 is CASSIRDFSNTGELFF. The whole variable domain, filled in from reference TRBV19 and TRBJ2-2, reads DGGITQSPKYLFRKEGQNVTLSCEQNLNHDAMYWYRQDPGQGLRLIYYSQIVNDFQKGDIAEGYSVSREKKESFPLTVTSAQKNPTAFYLCASSIRDFSNTGELFFGEGSRLTVL.

In regard to this clone: The read ends 3 residues early relative to the CDR3; the germline J gene fills the gap. The chain is built from TRBV29-1 and TRBJ2-5, with 8 bases fitting TRBD1. Germline values: CDR1 SQVTM, CDR2 ANQGSEA. The length of the CDR3 is 16 residues. J gave up 5 bases and V 4 bases, and 15 bases lay outside the gene matches. The part of the CDR3 DNA that was read is TGCAGCGTTGGGTCCCTCGTGATCACAGGGGGGGAGACC. Protein product: CSVGSLVITGGET. The full CDR3 protein is CSVGSLVITGGETQYF.

Regarding this clone: The DNA ends 3 residues before the CDR3 does, and the rest of the CDR3 is filled in from the germline J gene. This chain uses TRBV19 with TRBJ1-2; a possible D gene is TRBD1 (6 bases). The CDR3 runs to 15 residues. Germline V CDR1 and CDR2: LNHDA, SQIVND (reference sequence). CDR3 DNA (partial): TGTGCCAGTAGTCAGGGGCCCGGCATCCCCTACGAC. This encodes CASSQGPGIPYD. The whole CDR3 reads CASSQGPGIPYDYTF.

As for this clone: The read falls 3 residues short of the CDR3 end, and the missing part is taken from the germline J gene. The V gene is TRBV4-1, the J gene TRBJ2-7; TRBD1 agrees at 10 bases. Germline V gives CDR1 MGHRA, CDR2 YSYEKL. The CDR3 length is 18 residues. V shed 0 bases, J shed 2 bases, and the junction held 10 bases outside the gene matches. CDR3 residues: CASSQEGPGDRGTYEQYF. CDR3 DNA, as far as it was read: TGCGCCAGCAGCCAAGAAGGGCCAGGGGACAGGGGTACCTACGAG.

Regarding this clone: The read gets to within 3 residues of the CDR3 end, and the germline J gene fills in the rest. The chain recombines TRBV5-1 with TRBJ2-7; 11 bases match TRBD2. The V and J ends lost 3 bases and 2 bases, in that order; junction bases with no gene match: 1. The CDR3 loop spans 14 amino acids. Germline V gene lookup returns CDR1 SGHRS and CDR2 YFSETQ. The CDR3 protein is CASSSSGGPYEQYF. The CDR3 bases that were read are TGCGCCAGCAGCTCTAGCGGGGGGCCCTACGAG. The variable domain in full, completed from reference TRBV5-1 and TRBJ2-7, reads KAGVTQTPRYLIKTRGQQVTLSCSPISGHRSVSWYQQTPGQGLQFLFEYFSETQRNKGNFPGRFSGRQFSNSRSEMNVSTLELGDSALYLCASSSSGGPYEQYFGPGTRLTVT.

As regards this clone: Coverage ceases 3 residues before the CDR3 finishes, and the germline J gene fills in the end. This chain links TRBV12-3 or TRBV12-4 with TRBJ2-7, with D possibly matching TRBD1 (5 bases). This CDR3 is 13 amino acids long. V shed 6 bases and J shed 6 bases, with 15 bases lying between them. The DNA read from the CDR3 is TGTGCCAGCAGGACAACAGGTGTCCCCGAG. This encodes CASRTTGVPE. The full-length CDR3 reads as CASRTTGVPEQYF.

About this clone: Sequencing ends 3 residues short of the CDR3 end; the germline J gene provides the rest. The V call is TRBV29-1, the J call TRBJ2-1, with unresolved D. Germline values: CDR1 SQVTM, CDR2 ANQGSEA. V was clipped by 1 base and J by 4 bases, with 5 bases between them. The CDR3 totals 12 residues. Incomplete CDR3 DNA: TGCAGCGTTGAAGCCAGTTACAATGAG. Its translation is CSVEASYNE. The CDR3 as a whole reads CSVEASYNEQFF.

In regard to this clone: The CDR3 end is not reached by the read, which stops 3 residues before it; the germline J gene fills it in. The rearrangement joins TRBV7-9 to TRBJ2-3; D is perhaps TRBD1 (5 bases). CDR1 and CDR2 (germline): SEHNR, FQNEAQ (reference sequence). The germline V and J ends were trimmed by 2 bases and 4 bases, with 10 bases remaining between them. CDR3 length: 14 residues. The sequenced CDR3 bases are TGTGCCAGCAGCTTATCTTTGGGGCCAGATACG. Translated, it gives CASSLSLGPDT. The entire CDR3 reads CASSLSLGPDTQYF.

About this clone: With the read ending 3 residues before the CDR3 end, the germline J gene is used to fill in that end. This chain links TRBV23-1 with TRBJ1-1; D might be TRBD1 (5 bases). TRBV23-1 is an open reading frame whose function is uncertain. V lost 6 bases to trimming and J lost 3 bases, with 14 bases between them. The CDR3 is 14 residues long. The CDR3 loop reads CASSRGGSDTEAFF. CDR3 DNA, as far as it was read: TGCGCCAGCAGCCGTGGGGGGTCGGACACTGAA.